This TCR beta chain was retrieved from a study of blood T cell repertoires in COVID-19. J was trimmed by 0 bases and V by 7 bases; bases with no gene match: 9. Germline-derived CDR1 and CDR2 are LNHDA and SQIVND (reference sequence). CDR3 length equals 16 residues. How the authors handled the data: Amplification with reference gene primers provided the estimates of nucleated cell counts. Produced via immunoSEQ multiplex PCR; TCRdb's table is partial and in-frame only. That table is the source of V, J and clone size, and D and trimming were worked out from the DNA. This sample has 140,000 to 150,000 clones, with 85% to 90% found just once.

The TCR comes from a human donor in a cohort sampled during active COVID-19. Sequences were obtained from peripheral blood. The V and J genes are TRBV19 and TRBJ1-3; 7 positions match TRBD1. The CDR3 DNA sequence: TGTGCCAGTACCGTGACAGGGTCAAACTCTGGAAACACCATATATTTT. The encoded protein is CASTVTGSNSGNTIYF.